The 11 T cell receptor beta chains presented below share a single source sample, sequenced in a study of T cells in Graves' hyperthyroidism and ophthalmopathy. There were TCR beta CDR3 regions amplified from RNA transcripts. The TCR CDR3 was amplified in a first-round RT-PCR using the HTBI primer set. TCRdb re-derived calls from the multiplex PCR reads in MiXCR, one entry per CDR3 protein. The top ten clones hold about 4% of a sample with hundreds of thousands of distinct CDR3 sequences, roughly 14% of them seen once. The specimen sequenced was blood. These receptors all come from a woman between 35 and 50 years old with Graves' ophthalmopathy.

This clonotype was seen repeatedly, ten times or more. This rearrangement joins TRBV12-5 to TRBJ2-7; no reliable D call. V was pared by 2 bases and J by 5 bases, with 7 bases between. This CDR3 comprises 12 residues. Germline V gene data show CDR1 as LGHNT and CDR2 as FRNRAP. DNA of the CDR3: TGTGCTAGTGGTTTGCCGTGGGACGAGCAGTACTTC. Its translation is CASGLPWDEQYF.

The table lists this clonotype with many counts. The chain has TRBV6-2 or TRBV6-3 and TRBJ2-7; 9 bases are a match to TRBD2. The CDR3 contains 17 residues. CDR1 MNHEY and CDR2 SVGEGT come from the germline V gene. V gave up 2 bases and J gave up 6 bases; unmatched junction bases: 14. The CDR3 nucleotides read TGTGCCAGCAGTTACGTTGCCGGGACTAGCTGGAGAGGCGAGCAGTACTTC. Translating it yields CASSYVAGTSWRGEQYF.

The chain recombines TRBV5-1 with TRBJ1-5; 8 bases align to TRBD1. Germline trimming cut 0 bases from V and 5 bases from J; bases unmatched to any gene: 10. There are 17 residues in the CDR3. Germline V gene data show CDR1 as SGHRS and CDR2 as YFSETQ. The DNA for the CDR3 is TGCGCCAGCAGCTTGGGGGCCTCGACAGGGGAGCATCAGCCCCAGCATTTT. Its protein is CASSLGASTGEHQPQHF.

This clonotype was found many times. The CDR3 DNA reads TGTGCCAGCAGCGGTTCCTTGGTCGGCTACACCTTC. As protein: CASSGSLVGYTF. The chain couples TRBV9 to TRBJ1-2; D is unclear. V was pared by 3 bases and J by 8 bases, with 11 bases between. This CDR3 is 12 amino acids long. Germline V gives CDR1 SGDLS, CDR2 YYNGEE.

This clonotype was recorded many times. The rearrangement uses TRBV7-2 and TRBJ2-7; unclear D gene. V gave up 0 bases and J gave up 12 bases, with 12 bases separating them. The CDR3 has 12 amino acids. CDR1 is SGHTA and CDR2 is FQGNSA in the germline V gene. In nucleotides, the CDR3 is TGTGCCAGCAGCTTAGCCGGGCCCCCGATGTACTTC. Residues: CASSLAGPPMYF.

This clonotype appeared many times. The gene calls are TRBV5-1 and TRBJ2-2, with D hard to call. The V end was cut by 0 bases, the J end by 6 bases, with 3 bases between. Looked up from germline, CDR1 is SGHRS and CDR2 is YFSETQ. CDR3 length equals 12 residues. The CDR3 region is CASSLESGELFF. The DNA for the CDR3 is TGCGCCAGCAGCTTGGAGTCCGGGGAGCTGTTTTTT.

The genes are TRBV6-2 or TRBV6-3 and TRBJ2-5; TRBD2 matches at 12 bases. Trimming cost V 7 bases and J 5 bases; bases outside gene matches: 11. Germline V gene data show CDR1 as MNHEY and CDR2 as SVGEGT. The CDR3 totals 16 residues. CDR3 bases: TGTGCCAGCACCAACCGGCTAGCGGGAGGGCGGGAGACCCAGTACTTC. Translation gives CASTNRLAGGRETQYF.

This clonotype was seen repeatedly, ten times or more. CDR3 sequence: CASSSRPAAAYEQYF. CDR3 coding DNA: TGTGCCAGCAGCTCCCGCCCCGCAGCGGCATACGAGCAGTACTTC. The rearrangement uses TRBV11-2 and TRBJ2-7; TRBD2 is a possible D gene (5 bases). Trimming took 4 bases from V and 4 from J, leaving 17 bases between them. The CDR3 has 15 residues. Germline assignment: CDR1 SGHAT and CDR2 FQNNGV.

This clonotype was seen at least ten times. The CDR3 nucleotides are TGTGCCAGCAATCGCCCCGGGACCCTTAACTATGGCTACACCTTC. Translating gives CASNRPGTLNYGYTF. The V and J genes are TRBV6-1 and TRBJ1-2, with a possible D match to TRBD1 (5 bases). CDR1 and CDR2 from the germline V gene are MNHNS and SASEGT. The CDR3 covers 15 residues. V dropped 7 bases and J dropped 1 base, with 16 bases sitting between them.

Only a few counts were recorded for this clonotype. The chain employs TRBV20-1 and TRBJ1-5, with 9 bases aligning to TRBD1. Trimming removed 2 bases from V and 3 bases from J; junction bases left unmatched: 8. The germline V gene encodes CDR1 DFQATT and CDR2 SNEGSKA (reference sequence). This CDR3 region has 16 residues. The CDR3: CSARQTGTGINQPQHF. The DNA for the CDR3 is TGCAGTGCTAGACAGACCGGGACAGGGATCAATCAGCCCCAGCATTTT.

The chain carries TRBV27 and TRBJ2-4, with D possibly matching TRBD1 (6 bases). The CDR3 covers 19 residues. CDR1 is MNHEY, CDR2 SMNVEV, per germline (reference sequence). Deletions cut 5 bases from V and 0 bases from J, with 23 bases between. Here the CDR3 DNA reads TGTGCCAGCAGTCAAAAAACAGGGTGTCCCGGGGTAGCCAAAAACATTCAGTACTTC. This translates into CASSQKTGCPGVAKNIQYF.